Described below is a single T cell receptor (beta chain) sequence and its context. Germline V gene data show CDR1 as KGHSH and CDR2 as LQKENI. The V end lost 2 bases, the J end lost 6 bases, and 11 bases lay between the germline ends. This CDR3 is built from 13 residues. Some clones are missing from TCRdb's copy, which holds only in-frame ones; the method was immunoSEQ multiplex PCR. The sample contains approximately 24,000 clones, about 70% of which appear only once. The source of the sample is a study of OX40 agonist ivuxolimab in advanced cancers. This sample comprised CD4+ or CD8+ T cells sorted from blood, obtained in a trial of the OX40 agonist ivuxolimab. The sequence was collected from an adult with an advanced solid tumor such as melanoma, head and neck, liver or kidney cancer. The chain recombines TRBV18 with TRBJ2-7; the D gene could be TRBD1 or TRBD2 (5 bases each). The CDR3 loop is CASSPGRGTEQYF. The CDR3 DNA sequence: TGTGCCAGCTCACCAGGCCGAGGGACCGAGCAGTACTTC.